These 13 T cell receptor beta chains originate from one sample sequenced in a study of T cell repertoires in ileal Crohn's disease. Clones were sequenced by immunoSEQ multiplex PCR, and TCRdb holds only the in-frame ones, with some missing. The data contain 15,000 to 20,000 clones, over 60% of them singletons. Time point meaning: neoterminal ileum biopsy at postoperative endoscopy, about 6 months after surgery. The specimen sequenced was ileal tissue. Receptor source: an adult with Crohn's disease.

The chain couples TRBV5-1 to TRBJ1-2; 9 positions match TRBD1. CDR1 SGHRS and CDR2 YFSETQ come from the germline V gene. This CDR3 region has 15 residues. J gave up 5 bases and V 4 bases, and 9 bases lay outside the gene matches. CDR3 in DNA: TGCGCCAGCAGCCCAAAGACAGGGGGAGGATATGGCTACACCTTC. As protein: CASSPKTGGGYGYTF.

In its sample, this clone was seen once. The V and J genes are TRBV27 and TRBJ2-6; D call uncertain. CDR1 is MNHEY, CDR2 SMNVEV, per germline (reference sequence). The CDR3 sequence is 15 residues long. V was trimmed by 6 bases and J by 0 bases, leaving 9 bases between them. CDR3 amino acids: CASRRDSSGANVLTF. CDR3 nucleotide sequence: TGTGCCAGCAGGCGAGACTCCTCTGGGGCCAACGTCCTGACTTTC.

This sequence joins TRBV6-1 and TRBJ2-3; 9 positions match TRBD2. J gave up 1 base and V 6 bases, and 2 bases lay outside the gene matches. This CDR3 is 14 amino acids long. CDR1 and CDR2 (germline): MNHNS, SASEGT. The CDR3 nucleotides are TGTGCCAGCAGATTAGCGGGGGGCACAGATACGCAGTATTTT. Its protein is CASRLAGGTDTQYF.

This clone appeared a few times. The CDR3 DNA follows: TGTGCCAGCAGCCGCCGGGACAGGGGGAACACTGAAGCTTTCTTT. Its protein is CASSRRDRGNTEAFF. V is TRBV5-4 and J is TRBJ1-1, with 10 bases matching TRBD1. Germline V CDR1 and CDR2: SGHNT, YYREEE (reference sequence). The CDR3 is made up of 15 amino acids. The ends lost 4 bases at V and 1 base at J; junction bases unmatched: 4.

The chain employs TRBV7-9 and TRBJ1-5, with D unclear. Germline-derived CDR1 and CDR2 are SEHNR and FQNEAQ (reference sequence). The CDR3 runs to 14 residues. V was cut by 2 bases and J by 0 bases, with 5 bases left in between. CDR3 bases: TGTGCCAGCAGCTTAAGCAATAGCAATCAGCCCCAGCATTTT. Translating gives CASSLSNSNQPQHF.

CDR3 sequence reads: CASSQDRAGYNEQFF. The DNA for the CDR3 is TGTGCCAGCAGCCAAGATCGGGCAGGGTACAATGAGCAGTTCTTC. The gene calls are TRBV4-2 and TRBJ2-1, with a weak D call TRBD1 (5 bases). The V end was cut by 0 bases, the J end by 4 bases, with 10 bases between. The length of the CDR3 is 15 residues. CDR1 and CDR2 (germline): LGHNA, YNFKEQ.

The chain employs TRBV6-1 and TRBJ1-5; no clear D. The ends were cut back, 5 bases at V and 2 bases at J, with 4 bases in the middle. This CDR3 is 12 amino acids long. From germline, CDR1 is MNHNS and CDR2 SASEGT. The DNA for the CDR3 is TGTGCCAGCAGTTATGGCAATCAGCCCCAGCATTTT. This translates into CASSYGNQPQHF.

This chain connects TRBV10-3 to TRBJ2-7; D call uncertain. The CDR3 runs 13 residues. Germline values: CDR1 ENHRY, CDR2 SYGVKD. Trimming pared 2 bases from V and 4 bases from J, leaving 9 bases between. The CDR3 DNA reads TGTGCCATCAGTGAGCCGGAGATGTACGAGCAGTACTTC. As protein: CAISEPEMYEQYF.

In this sample, this clone turned up a few times. The junction differs from germline at one of its ends, possibly a read error. The chain employs TRBV7-7 and TRBJ2-5; the match to TRBD1 covers 9 bases. Germline CDR1 SSHAT, CDR2 FNYEAQ (reference sequence). The CDR3 contains 15 residues. The CDR3 loop is CASSLGTGRQETQYF. CDR3 in DNA: TGTGCTAGCAGTCTAGGGACAGGGCGTCAGGAGACCCAGTACTTC.

V usage is TRBV4-2 and J usage is TRBJ2-7, with 8 bases aligning to TRBD2. V trimming: 4 bases; J trimming: 3 bases; junction bases outside the gene matches: 11. The CDR3 has 16 amino acids. CDR1 and CDR2 from the germline V gene are LGHNA and YNFKEQ. The CDR3 DNA sequence: TGTGCCAGCAGCCCAGTTTGGGGGCTAGCGGGCTACGAGCAGTACTTC. Translated: CASSPVWGLAGYEQYF.

This clone has a single count. V is TRBV29-1 and J is TRBJ2-5, with 9 bases aligning to TRBD2. The CDR3 length is 13 residues. Germline V CDR1 and CDR2: SQVTM, ANQGSEA. After removal of 6 bases from V and 2 bases from J, the junction contained 4 bases not matched to a gene. The CDR3 loop is CSVLGLAQETQYF. CDR3 nucleotides: TGCAGCGTACTGGGACTAGCTCAAGAGACCCAGTACTTC. Full variable domain (rest looked up from reference TRBV29-1 and TRBJ2-5): SAVISQKPSRDICQRGTSLTIQCQVDSQVTMMFWYRQQPGQSLTLIATANQGSEATYESGFVIDKFPISRPNLTFSTLTVSNMSPEDSSIYLCSVLGLAQETQYFGPGTRLLVL.

This clone was found a few times. The CDR3 sequence: CASSPLRTSGGEQYF. CDR3 DNA: TGTGCCAGCAGCCCATTGAGGACTAGCGGGGGAGAGCAGTACTTC. The gene calls are TRBV7-2 and TRBJ2-7; 13 nucleotides align to TRBD2. Germline CDR1 and CDR2: SGHTA and FQGNSA. The CDR3 is made up of 15 amino acids. After removal of 5 bases from V and 7 bases from J, the junction contained 8 bases not matched to a gene.

The chain uses TRBV15 and TRBJ1-5; D remains unclear. The CDR3 contains 17 residues. Trimming removed 0 bases at V and 1 base at J, with 13 bases between. CDR1 is LNHNV, CDR2 YYDKDF, per germline (reference sequence). The chain's CDR3 is CATSRDARFGSNQPQHF. The CDR3 nucleotides are TGTGCCACCAGCAGAGATGCGCGGTTTGGGAGCAATCAGCCCCAGCATTTT.